This record covers a single T cell receptor (beta chain). The antigen remains unidentified. The data originate from a study of radiotherapy plus CTLA-4 blockade in lung cancer. Germline V gives CDR1 SGHTA, CDR2 FQGNSA. The CDR3 totals 15 residues. Trimming pared 3 bases from V and 8 bases from J, leaving 14 bases between. People whose metastatic non-small-cell lung cancer was chemo-refractory got focal radiation along with CTLA-4 blockade by ipilimumab. Study results and caveats: Expansion of tumor-derived TCR clones was observed in blood after radiotherapy plus ipilimumab.

This table comes from immunoSEQ multiplex PCR, and its TCRdb copy is limited to in-frame clones, with some not included. The sample has 55,000 to 70,000 clones, roughly 80% seen once. V is TRBV7-2 and J is TRBJ1-6, with D possibly being TRBD1 (6 bases). This specimen consisted of peripheral blood, obtained from a patient treated with radiotherapy plus ipilimumab. The sequence was collected from a human donor with non-small cell lung cancer who had a complete response to radiotherapy plus ipilimumab. CDR3 amino acids: CASSFRGGSDSPLHF. CDR3 nucleotide sequence: TGTGCCAGCAGCTTCAGAGGGGGATCGGATTCACCCCTCCACTTT.